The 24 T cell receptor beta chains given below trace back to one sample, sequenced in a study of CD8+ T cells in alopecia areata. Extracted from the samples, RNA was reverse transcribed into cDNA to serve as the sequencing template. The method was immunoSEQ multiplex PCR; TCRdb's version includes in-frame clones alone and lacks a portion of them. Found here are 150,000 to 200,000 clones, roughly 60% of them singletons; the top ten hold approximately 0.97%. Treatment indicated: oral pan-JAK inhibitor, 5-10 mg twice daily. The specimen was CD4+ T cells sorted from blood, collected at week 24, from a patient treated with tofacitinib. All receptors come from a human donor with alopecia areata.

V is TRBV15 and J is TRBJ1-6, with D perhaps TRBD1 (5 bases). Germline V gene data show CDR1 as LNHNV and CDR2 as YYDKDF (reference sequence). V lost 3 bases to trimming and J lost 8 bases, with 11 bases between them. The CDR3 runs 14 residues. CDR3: CATSRGDADSPLHF. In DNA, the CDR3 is TGTGCCACCAGCAGGGGGGACGCAGATTCACCCCTCCACTTT.

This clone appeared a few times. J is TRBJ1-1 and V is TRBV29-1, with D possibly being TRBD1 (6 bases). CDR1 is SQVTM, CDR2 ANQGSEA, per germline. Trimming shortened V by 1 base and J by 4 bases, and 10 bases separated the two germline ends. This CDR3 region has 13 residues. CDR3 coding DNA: TGCAGCGTTGAAGGTGGGGGCACCACTGAAGCTTTCTTT. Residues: CSVEGGGTTEAFF.

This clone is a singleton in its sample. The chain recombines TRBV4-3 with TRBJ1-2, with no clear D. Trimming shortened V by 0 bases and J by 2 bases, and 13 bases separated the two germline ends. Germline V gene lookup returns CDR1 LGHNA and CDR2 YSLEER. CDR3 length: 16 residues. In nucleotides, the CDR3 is TGCGCCAGCAGCCAAGAAGGCGTGGGAGCCAACTATGGCTACACCTTC. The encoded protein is CASSQEGVGANYGYTF.

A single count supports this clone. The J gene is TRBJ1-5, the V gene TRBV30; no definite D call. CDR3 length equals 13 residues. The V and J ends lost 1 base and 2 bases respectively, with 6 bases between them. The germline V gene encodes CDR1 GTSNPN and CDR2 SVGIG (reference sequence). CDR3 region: CAWSGRGNQPQHF. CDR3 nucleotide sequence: TGTGCCTGGAGTGGTAGGGGCAATCAGCCCCAGCATTTT.

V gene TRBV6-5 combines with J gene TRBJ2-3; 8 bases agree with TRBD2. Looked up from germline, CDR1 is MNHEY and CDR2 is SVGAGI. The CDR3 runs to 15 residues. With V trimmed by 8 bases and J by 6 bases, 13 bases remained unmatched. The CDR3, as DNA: TGTGCCAGCTCCCTTGGTCCGGGGGGGTGGGATACGCAGTATTTT. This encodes CASSLGPGGWDTQYF.

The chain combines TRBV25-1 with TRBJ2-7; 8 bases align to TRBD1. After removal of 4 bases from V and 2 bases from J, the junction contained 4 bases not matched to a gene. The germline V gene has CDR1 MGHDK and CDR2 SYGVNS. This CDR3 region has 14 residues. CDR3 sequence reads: CASSGWTGTYEQYF. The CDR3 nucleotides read TGTGCCAGCAGTGGCTGGACAGGGACCTACGAGCAGTACTTC.

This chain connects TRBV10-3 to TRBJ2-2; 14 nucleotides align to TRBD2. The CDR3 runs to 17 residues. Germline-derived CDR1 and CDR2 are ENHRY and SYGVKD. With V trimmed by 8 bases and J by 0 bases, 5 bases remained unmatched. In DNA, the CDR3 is TGTGCCATCTTAGGACTAGCGGGGGGAGCGAACACCGGGGAGCTGTTTTTT. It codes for CAILGLAGGANTGELFF.

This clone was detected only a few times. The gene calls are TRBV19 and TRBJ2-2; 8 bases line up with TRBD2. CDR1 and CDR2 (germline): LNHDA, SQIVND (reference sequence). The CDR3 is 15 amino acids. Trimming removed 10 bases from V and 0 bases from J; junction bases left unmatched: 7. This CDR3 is CATTRGGSNTGELFF. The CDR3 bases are TGTGCCACCACCCGGGGGGGATCGAACACCGGGGAGCTGTTTTTT.

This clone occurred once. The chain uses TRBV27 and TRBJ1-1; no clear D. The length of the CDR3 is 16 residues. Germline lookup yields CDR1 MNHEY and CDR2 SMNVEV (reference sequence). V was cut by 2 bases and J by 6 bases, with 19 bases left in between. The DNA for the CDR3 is TGTGCCAGCAGTTTACTAGGGTTGGGGATCATGGCTGAAGCTTTCTTT. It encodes CASSLLGLGIMAEAFF.

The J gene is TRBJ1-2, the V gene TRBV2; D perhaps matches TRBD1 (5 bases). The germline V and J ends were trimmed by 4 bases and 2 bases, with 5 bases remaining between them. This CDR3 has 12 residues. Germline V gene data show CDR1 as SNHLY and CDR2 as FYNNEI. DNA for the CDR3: TGTGCCAGCAGTGCAGGGAACTATGGCTACACCTTC. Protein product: CASSAGNYGYTF.

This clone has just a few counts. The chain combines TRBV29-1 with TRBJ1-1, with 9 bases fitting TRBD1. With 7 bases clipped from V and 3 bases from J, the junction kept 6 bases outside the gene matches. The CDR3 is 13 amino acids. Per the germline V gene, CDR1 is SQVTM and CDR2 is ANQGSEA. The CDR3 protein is CSADRDRDTEAFF. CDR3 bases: TGCAGCGCCGATCGGGACAGGGACACTGAAGCTTTCTTT.

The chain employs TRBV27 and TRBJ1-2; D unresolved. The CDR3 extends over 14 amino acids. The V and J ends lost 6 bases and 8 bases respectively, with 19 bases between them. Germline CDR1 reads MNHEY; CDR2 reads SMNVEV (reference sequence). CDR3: CASRPTPNSGGYTF. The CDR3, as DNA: TGTGCCAGCAGACCTACACCAAACTCGGGGGGCTACACCTTC.

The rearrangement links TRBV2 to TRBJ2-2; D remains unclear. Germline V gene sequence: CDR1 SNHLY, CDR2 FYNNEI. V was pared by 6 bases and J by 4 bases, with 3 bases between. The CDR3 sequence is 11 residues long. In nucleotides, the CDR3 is TGTGCCAGCAGCGCCACCGGGGAGCTGTTTTTT. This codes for CASSATGELFF. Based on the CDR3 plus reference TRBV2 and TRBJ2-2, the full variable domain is EPEVTQTPSHQVTQMGQEVILRCVPISNHLYFYWYRQILGQKVEFLVSFYNNEISEKSEIFDDQFSVERPDGSNFTLKIRSTKLEDSAMYFCASSATGELFFGEGSRLTVL.

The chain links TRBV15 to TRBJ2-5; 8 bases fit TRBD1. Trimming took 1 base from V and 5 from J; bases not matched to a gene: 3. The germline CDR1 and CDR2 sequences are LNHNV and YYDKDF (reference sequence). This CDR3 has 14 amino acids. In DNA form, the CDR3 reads TGTGCCACCAGCAGAGTCGGACAGGGTGAGACCCAGTACTTC. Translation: CATSRVGQGETQYF.

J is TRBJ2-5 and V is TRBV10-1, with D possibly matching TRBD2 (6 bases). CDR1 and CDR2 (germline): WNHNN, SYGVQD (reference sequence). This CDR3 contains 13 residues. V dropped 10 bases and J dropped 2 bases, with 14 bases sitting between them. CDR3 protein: CATSRDLQETQYF. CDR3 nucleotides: TGCGCCACCTCCCGGGACTTACAAGAGACCCAGTACTTC.

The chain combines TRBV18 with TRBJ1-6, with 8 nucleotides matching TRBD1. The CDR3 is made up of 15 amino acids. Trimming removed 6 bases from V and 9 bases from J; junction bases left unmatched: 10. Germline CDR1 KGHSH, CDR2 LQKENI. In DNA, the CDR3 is TGTGCCAGCTCGAAGGGACAGGTGGAAGGTTCACCCCTCCACTTT. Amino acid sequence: CASSKGQVEGSPLHF.

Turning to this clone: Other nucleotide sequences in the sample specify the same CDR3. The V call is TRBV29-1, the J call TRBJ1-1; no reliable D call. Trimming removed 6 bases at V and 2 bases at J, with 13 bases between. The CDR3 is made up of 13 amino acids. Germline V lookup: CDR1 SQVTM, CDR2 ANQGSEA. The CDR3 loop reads CSVEPRLNTEAFF. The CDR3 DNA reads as TGCAGCGTCGAACCTAGGCTAAACACTGAAGCTTTCTTT.

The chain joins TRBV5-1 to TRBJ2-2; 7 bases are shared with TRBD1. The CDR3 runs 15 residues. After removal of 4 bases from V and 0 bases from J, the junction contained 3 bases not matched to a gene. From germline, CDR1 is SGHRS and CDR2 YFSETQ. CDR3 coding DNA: TGCGCCAGCAGCAAAGACAGGGCGAACACCGGGGAGCTGTTTTTT. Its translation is CASSKDRANTGELFF.

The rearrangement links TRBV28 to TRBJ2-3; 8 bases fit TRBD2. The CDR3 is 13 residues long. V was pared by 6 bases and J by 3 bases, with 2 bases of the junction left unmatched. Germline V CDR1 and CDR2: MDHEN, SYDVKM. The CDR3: CASRRGATDTQYF. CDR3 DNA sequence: TGTGCCAGCAGGCGGGGGGCTACAGATACGCAGTATTTT.

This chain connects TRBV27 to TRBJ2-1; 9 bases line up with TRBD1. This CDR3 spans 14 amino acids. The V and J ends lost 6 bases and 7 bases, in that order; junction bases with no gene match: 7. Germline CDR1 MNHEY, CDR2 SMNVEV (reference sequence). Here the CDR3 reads CASSQRGQGNEQFF. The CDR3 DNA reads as TGTGCCAGCAGCCAAAGGGGACAGGGTAATGAGCAGTTCTTC.

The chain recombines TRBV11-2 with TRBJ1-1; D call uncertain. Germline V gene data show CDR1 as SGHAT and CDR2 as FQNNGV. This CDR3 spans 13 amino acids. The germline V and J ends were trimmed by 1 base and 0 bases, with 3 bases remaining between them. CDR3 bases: TGTGCCAGCAGCTTAGGGCTGAACACTGAAGCTTTCTTT. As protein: CASSLGLNTEAFF.

The CDR3 protein is CASSLGQGSDTQYF. The CDR3 DNA reads TGTGCCAGCAGCTTAGGCCAGGGCTCAGATACGCAGTATTTT. The chain links TRBV11-2 to TRBJ2-3, with a weak D call TRBD1 (5 bases). The V gene's germline CDR1 is SGHAT and CDR2 FQNNGV. V gave up 1 base and J gave up 4 bases, with 9 bases separating them. This CDR3 is 14 amino acids long.

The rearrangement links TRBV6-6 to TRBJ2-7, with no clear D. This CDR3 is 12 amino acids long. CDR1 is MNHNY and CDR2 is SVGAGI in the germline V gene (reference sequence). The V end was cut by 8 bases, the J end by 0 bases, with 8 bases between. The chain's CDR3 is CASSLSSYEQYF. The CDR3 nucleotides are TGTGCCAGCTCTTTGAGCTCCTACGAGCAGTACTTC.

Written as DNA, the CDR3 is TGTGCCAGCAGTGATGAGGGACAGACAAATCAGCCCCAGCATTTT. It is translated as CASSDEGQTNQPQHF. The chain uses TRBV2 and TRBJ1-5, with TRBD1 identical over 7 bases. With 3 bases clipped from V and 4 bases from J, the junction kept 6 bases outside the gene matches. Germline V gene sequence: CDR1 SNHLY, CDR2 FYNNEI. The CDR3 has 15 amino acids.